Detailed here is one T cell receptor beta chain. This record comes from a study of ipilimumab plus nivolumab after autologous stem cell transplantation. Across the study: The DLBCL group included primary refractory and relapsed cases.

Dosing: nivolumab 3 mg/kg IV, weeks 1, 4, 7, 10, then every two weeks to week 26. The CDR3 sequence is 17 residues long. V trimming: 5 bases; J trimming: 2 bases; junction bases outside the gene matches: 10. The germline V gene encodes CDR1 ENHRY and CDR2 SYGVKD. Method: immunoSEQ multiplex PCR; TCRdb's copy keeps in-frame clones and lacks some. The sample lists roughly 16,000 clones, more than 80% occurring once. This chain connects TRBV10-3 to TRBJ2-2, with 8 bases matching TRBD2. This receptor was identified in a male donor with diffuse large B-cell lymphoma. The sample consisted of PBMCs, taken in a trial of ipilimumab plus nivolumab as post-transplant consolidation. This CDR3 is CAISSSGGRENTGELFF. DNA of the CDR3: TGTGCCATCAGTTCCTCGGGGGGGCGGGAAAACACCGGGGAGCTGTTTTTT.